The 32 T cell receptor beta chains reported below all come from one sample, sequenced in a study of T cell responses to AZD1222 COVID-19 vaccine. Assay: immunoSEQ multiplex PCR; the TCRdb copy retains only in-frame clones and omits some. The data contain over 100,000 clones, approximately 88% of them singletons. The material sequenced was peripheral blood, taken on day 0 of MenACWY control vaccination. These receptors were obtained from an adult in good health.

The V gene is TRBV25-1, the J gene TRBJ2-7; D ambiguous. CDR1 and CDR2 (germline): MGHDK, SYGVNS. The germline V and J ends were trimmed by 5 bases and 3 bases, with 8 bases remaining between them. This CDR3 has 12 amino acids. The CDR3 loop reads CASSNWLYEQYF. CDR3 coding DNA: TGTGCCAGCAGTAACTGGCTCTACGAGCAGTACTTC.

This chain uses TRBV28 with TRBJ2-2; the match to TRBD1 covers 9 bases. CDR1 is MDHEN and CDR2 is SYDVKM in the germline V gene. The CDR3 covers 15 residues. The V gene end was trimmed by 5 bases and the J gene end by 5 bases; junction bases not matched to a gene: 6. The CDR3 reads CASSVTGGGTGELFF. In nucleotides, the CDR3 is TGTGCCAGCAGTGTCACAGGGGGCGGGACCGGGGAGCTGTTTTTT.

The chain joins TRBV7-2 to TRBJ2-1, with D uncertain. CDR1 and CDR2 (germline): SGHTA, FQGNSA. This CDR3 comprises 15 residues. V gave up 5 bases and J gave up 4 bases, with 15 bases separating them. The CDR3 spells CASSPPGISYNEQFF. In nucleotides, the CDR3 is TGTGCCAGCAGCCCCCCGGGCATATCTTACAATGAGCAGTTCTTC.

The chain carries TRBV13 and TRBJ1-3, with TRBD1 as a possible D gene (6 bases). CDR1 is PRHDT and CDR2 is FYEKMQ in the germline V gene (reference sequence). CDR3 length: 15 residues. Trimming removed 2 bases at V and 4 bases at J, with 12 bases between. Written as DNA, the CDR3 is TGTGCCAGCAGCTTACTTCTGCAGGGGGGAAACACCATATATTTT. This codes for CASSLLLQGGNTIYF.

This sequence joins TRBV19 and TRBJ1-6; D may be TRBD1 (5 bases). This CDR3 has 16 amino acids. V lost 0 bases and J lost 7, with 13 bases in between. The germline V gene encodes CDR1 LNHDA and CDR2 SQIVND (reference sequence). The CDR3: CASSIEGTEKNSPLHF. The CDR3 DNA follows: TGTGCCAGTAGTATAGAGGGGACTGAGAAGAATTCACCCCTCCACTTT. The full variable domain, rest sourced from reference TRBV19 and TRBJ1-6, is DGGITQSPKYLFRKEGQNVTLSCEQNLNHDAMYWYRQDPGQGLRLIYYSQIVNDFQKGDIAEGYSVSREKKESFPLTVTSAQKNPTAFYLCASSIEGTEKNSPLHFGNGTRLTVT.

This clone was counted between two and nine times. V usage is TRBV2 and J usage is TRBJ2-3; the D is unclear. The germline gives CDR1 SNHLY, CDR2 FYNNEI. The CDR3 runs to 13 residues. V was clipped by 3 bases and J by 5 bases, with 9 bases between them. The CDR3 loop is CASSEPFIDTQYF. The CDR3 DNA follows: TGTGCCAGCAGTGAGCCATTCATAGATACGCAGTATTTT.

The rearrangement uses TRBV5-4 and TRBJ2-7; D possibly corresponds to TRBD2 (7 bases). V lost 0 bases and J lost 4, with 17 bases in between. Germline values: CDR1 SGHNT, CDR2 YYREEE (reference sequence). The CDR3 length is 16 residues. This CDR3 reads CASSLEGGADRYEQYF. CDR3 coding DNA: TGTGCCAGCAGCTTGGAGGGGGGGGCAGACCGTTACGAGCAGTACTTC.

This chain connects TRBV7-9 to TRBJ2-3; 7 bases match TRBD2. CDR3 size: 16 residues. V lost 5 bases to trimming and J lost 0 bases; unmatched junction nucleotides: 8. CDR1 SEHNR and CDR2 FQNEAQ come from the germline V gene (reference sequence). CDR3 coding DNA: TGTGCCAGCAGCACCCGACTAGCCACTAGCACAGATACGCAGTATTTT. As protein: CASSTRLATSTDTQYF.

This chain connects TRBV9 to TRBJ2-6; 7 nucleotides line up with TRBD1. V lost 3 bases to trimming and J lost 2 bases; unmatched junction nucleotides: 8. The germline V gene encodes CDR1 SGDLS and CDR2 YYNGEE. This CDR3 region has 17 residues. CDR3 sequence (DNA): TGTGCCAGCAGCGCCGGGACAGCTCACCCTGGGGCCAACGTCCTGACTTTC. Translation: CASSAGTAHPGANVLTF.

This clone was found once. V gene TRBV30 combines with J gene TRBJ1-1; weak D call: TRBD1 (6 bases). The CDR3 consists of 12 residues. In germline, CDR1 is GTSNPN, CDR2 SVGIG (reference sequence). CDR3 sequence: CAGGRLHTEAFF. The CDR3 nucleotides read TGTGCGGGGGGCAGGCTTCACACTGAAGCTTTCTTT.

The chain uses TRBV6-4 and TRBJ2-1; TRBD1 matches at 7 bases. The V segment lost 4 bases and the J segment 7 bases; nucleotides outside the gene matches: 4. The length of the CDR3 is 13 residues. CDR1 is MRHNA, CDR2 SNTAGT, per germline. Written as DNA, the CDR3 is TGTGCCAGCAGTGTTGCAGGGGGAAATGAGCAGTTCTTC. This sequence encodes CASSVAGGNEQFF.

The rearrangement links TRBV11-2 to TRBJ2-1, with 8 bases identical to TRBD2. The CDR3 contains 16 residues. The germline V gene encodes CDR1 SGHAT and CDR2 FQNNGV. Trimming at V came to 4 bases and at J to 4 bases, leaving 9 bases not matched to a gene. CDR3 in amino acids: CASSSPAGALYNEQFF. CDR3 nucleotides: TGTGCCAGCAGCTCCCCAGCGGGGGCCCTTTACAATGAGCAGTTCTTC.

The rearrangement joins TRBV6-2 or TRBV6-3 to TRBJ2-2; no reliable D call. Germline V CDR1 and CDR2: MNHEY, SVGEGT. The CDR3 extends over 11 amino acids. V gave up 2 bases and J gave up 7 bases, with 2 bases separating them. The DNA for the CDR3 is TGTGCCAGCAGTTACCTCGGGGAGCTGTTTTTT. This sequence encodes CASSYLGELFF.

The rearrangement uses TRBV29-1 and TRBJ1-1, with TRBD1 matching over 8 bases. Trimming removed 7 bases from V and 1 base from J; junction bases left unmatched: 5. This CDR3 spans 13 amino acids. Per germline, CDR1 SQVTM and CDR2 ANQGSEA. DNA of the CDR3: TGCAGCGCTAGGACAGGGTGGAACACTGAAGCTTTCTTT. It encodes CSARTGWNTEAFF.

The chain is built from TRBV19 and TRBJ2-7, with 8 bases identical to TRBD1. The germline V gene has CDR1 LNHDA and CDR2 SQIVND (reference sequence). This CDR3 contains 14 residues. The ends lost 5 bases at V and 6 bases at J; junction bases unmatched: 9. In DNA form, the CDR3 reads TGTGCCAGTAGTGGACAGGGCCCTTCCCCCGAGCAGTACTTC. Its protein product is CASSGQGPSPEQYF.

The chain uses TRBV30 and TRBJ2-7, with a tentative D call TRBD2 (5 bases). The V and J ends lost 0 bases and 6 bases respectively, with 15 bases between them. The CDR3 has 14 residues. Germline CDR1 reads GTSNPN; CDR2 reads SVGIG (reference sequence). The CDR3 coding sequence is TGTGCCTGGAGTGTAACACCGGGGTGGGGCGAGCAGTACTTC. Protein: CAWSVTPGWGEQYF.

The chain has TRBV6-5 and TRBJ1-2; 7 nucleotides line up with TRBD1. The CDR3 extends over 16 amino acids. Unmatched junction bases numbered 10, after V lost 2 bases and J lost 4 bases. Germline CDR1 and CDR2: MNHEY and SVGAGI. The chain's CDR3 is CASSYALGDSGYGYTF. The CDR3 DNA is TGTGCCAGCAGTTACGCCCTCGGGGACAGCGGCTATGGCTACACCTTC.

This clone showed up just once. The J gene is TRBJ1-1, the V gene TRBV7-2; no firm D call. Trimming shortened V by 1 base and J by 5 bases, and 11 bases separated the two germline ends. The length of the CDR3 is 14 residues. The germline V gene has CDR1 SGHTA and CDR2 FQGNSA. Here the CDR3 reads CASSLDSDGTEAFF. CDR3 DNA sequence: TGTGCCAGCAGCTTAGATTCAGACGGGACTGAAGCTTTCTTT.

The V call is TRBV11-2, the J call TRBJ2-7; D gene uncertain. The CDR3 is made up of 17 amino acids. Per the germline V gene, CDR1 is SGHAT and CDR2 is FQNNGV. V was pared by 1 base and J by 0 bases, with 16 bases between. This CDR3 reads CASSLAGRWGTSYEQYF. CDR3 DNA sequence: TGTGCCAGCAGCTTAGCGGGCCGGTGGGGAACCTCCTACGAGCAGTACTTC.

The CDR3 protein is CASIVPGQGYGYTF. In DNA form, the CDR3 reads TGTGCCAGCATCGTACCGGGACAGGGTTACGGCTACACCTTC. This rearrangement joins TRBV28 to TRBJ1-2; TRBD1 aligns across 9 bases. Germline V gives CDR1 MDHEN, CDR2 SYDVKM. The V gene end was trimmed by 7 bases and the J gene end by 8 bases; junction bases not matched to a gene: 11. This CDR3 has 14 amino acids.

The chain has TRBV6-6 and TRBJ1-2; D is possibly TRBD1 (6 bases). Germline CDR1 MNHNY, CDR2 SVGAGI (reference sequence). This CDR3 comprises 12 residues. V lost 8 bases, J lost 8 bases, and 15 bases lay in between. CDR3 amino acids: CASGWTAAGYTF. The CDR3 DNA reads as TGTGCCAGCGGATGGACAGCGGCAGGCTACACCTTC.

This clone was found once. This sequence joins TRBV5-5 and TRBJ2-3, with unresolved D. This CDR3 has 11 residues. Germline CDR1 SGHKS, CDR2 YYEKEE (reference sequence). Trimming left V 2 bases short and J 3 bases short, with 1 base between. CDR3 DNA: TGTGCCAGCAGCTTAACAGATACGCAGTATTTT. It encodes CASSLTDTQYF.

The chain joins TRBV5-8 to TRBJ1-2; D is unresolved. The length of the CDR3 is 13 residues. Germline loops: CDR1 SGHTS, CDR2 YDEGEE. V lost 0 bases and J lost 2, with 5 bases in between. This CDR3 is CASSLGGNYGYTF. CDR3 nucleotide sequence: TGTGCCAGCAGCTTGGGCGGAAACTATGGCTACACCTTC. The variable domain in full, with the rest retrieved from reference TRBV5-8 and TRBJ1-2, is EAGVTQSPTHLIKTRGQQATLRCSPISGHTSVYWYQQALGLGLQFLLWYDEGEERNRGNFPPRFSGRQFPNYSSELNVNALELEDSALYLCASSLGGNYGYTFGSGTRLTVV.

This CDR3 is CASSQPTASTDTQYF. The CDR3 nucleotides read TGTGCCAGCAGCCAACCTACAGCTAGCACAGATACGCAGTATTTT. The chain recombines TRBV14 with TRBJ2-3; no definite D call. The CDR3 has 15 residues. Trimming removed 2 bases from V and 0 bases from J, with 9 bases in between. From germline, CDR1 is SGHDN and CDR2 FVKESK.

The V call is TRBV6-5, the J call TRBJ1-6; D remains unclear. V was pared by 0 bases and J by 2 bases, with 5 bases between. Germline V lookup: CDR1 MNHEY, CDR2 SVGAGI. The CDR3 is 15 residues long. CDR3 loop: CASSYSVPYNSPLHF. CDR3 bases: TGTGCCAGCAGTTACTCGGTCCCCTATAATTCACCCCTCCACTTT.

CDR3 DNA: TGTGCCAGCAGCAGCATGGGACAGGGGGGCGATGAGCAGTTCTTC. This gives the protein CASSSMGQGGDEQFF. The rearrangement uses TRBV7-2 and TRBJ2-1, with TRBD1 matching over 11 bases. This CDR3 contains 15 residues. Germline lookup yields CDR1 SGHTA and CDR2 FQGNSA. V gave up 5 bases and J gave up 8 bases; unmatched junction bases: 8.

This chain joins TRBV7-3 and TRBJ2-1; D uncertain. Germline values: CDR1 SGHTA, CDR2 FQGTGA. CDR3 length: 15 amino acids. Trimming left V 1 base short and J 4 bases short, with 11 bases between. CDR3 nucleotide sequence: TGTGCCAGCAGCTTAAGGGGAAGTGAGTACAATGAGCAGTTCTTC. Translated: CASSLRGSEYNEQFF.

This clone was picked up a small number of times. The chain couples TRBV28 to TRBJ1-1; TRBD1 aligns across 8 bases. The length of the CDR3 is 14 residues. The J segment lost 5 bases and the V segment lost 5 bases, leaving 7 bases of the junction unmatched. CDR1 MDHEN and CDR2 SYDVKM come from the germline V gene. CDR3 amino acids: CASSPLQGGTEAFF. The CDR3 DNA reads as TGTGCCAGCAGTCCACTACAGGGGGGGACTGAAGCTTTCTTT.

For this clone: A far larger clone lies a single base away; this is likely a read error. The chain recombines TRBV6-1 with TRBJ2-7, with D perhaps matching TRBD1 (6 bases). V lost 3 bases and J 2 bases, leaving 8 bases between the germline ends. The germline CDR1 and CDR2 sequences are MNHNS and SASEGT. This CDR3 spans 13 amino acids. The CDR3 loop is CASSEGQAYEQYF. CDR3 DNA: TGTGCCAGCAGTGAGGGACAAGCCTACGAGCAGTACTTC.

This clone was detected once. The chain recombines TRBV5-1 with TRBJ1-3; D not certain. V lost 0 bases, J lost 0 bases, and 13 bases lay in between. The CDR3 runs to 17 residues. The germline V gene has CDR1 SGHRS and CDR2 YFSETQ. CDR3 sequence reads: CASSLDRLGDSGNTIYF. CDR3 sequence (DNA): TGCGCCAGCAGCTTGGATCGTTTGGGAGACTCTGGAAACACCATATATTTT.

V is TRBV5-4 and J is TRBJ2-2; 9 bases agree with TRBD2. The germline gives CDR1 SGHNT, CDR2 YYREEE (reference sequence). This CDR3 is 16 amino acids long. The ends lost 4 bases at V and 5 bases at J; junction bases unmatched: 9. CDR3 amino acids: CASSPRSSGITGELFF. Here the CDR3 DNA reads TGTGCCAGCAGCCCCCGATCTAGCGGGATTACCGGGGAGCTGTTTTTT.

The gene calls are TRBV30 and TRBJ1-1; D may be TRBD1 (6 bases). The CDR3 has 14 residues. Trimming left V 1 base short and J 5 bases short, with 14 bases between. CDR1 GTSNPN and CDR2 SVGIG come from the germline V gene (reference sequence). This chain's CDR3 is CAWSGRGGWTEAFF. The CDR3 DNA reads TGTGCCTGGAGTGGTAGAGGGGGATGGACTGAAGCTTTCTTT.